These 19 T cell receptor beta chains were sequenced from one sample in a study of spatial heterogeneity in lung cancer (dated by TCRdb to 2018 to 2020). Libraries were prepared through 5' RACE. The sample was run on a NextSeq 500. Using fastp trimming at Q25 and MiXCR clonotype assembly, TCRdb reanalyzed the public sequencing data and kept in-frame beta chains. Every CDR3 protein is listed once, alongside the most common genes and DNA of its rows. This sample gives around 110,000 distinct CDR3 sequences in total; 10% to 15% of them show up just once. 15% to 20% of the sample is held by the ten biggest clonotypes. This specimen's time point label, per the study, means: blood at routine non-recurrence follow-up after resection. TCR sequencing used whole RNA extracted from tumor and nontumor lung tissue, or from cryopreserved PBMC samples, without cell sorting. Sequences were derived from PBMCs, sampled at follow-up. The receptors were sampled from a male donor with early-stage non-small cell lung cancer.

This clonotype was detected ten times or more. The chain employs TRBV28 and TRBJ1-4, with D uncertain. CDR3 length: 16 residues. Germline V CDR1 and CDR2: MDHEN, SYDVKM. Trimming took off 7 bases at V and 2 bases at J, with 17 bases between the two ends. The CDR3 spells CASKRGGLATNEKLFF. CDR3 nucleotide sequence: TGTGCCAGCAAGCGGGGAGGTTTAGCGACTAATGAAAAACTGTTTTTT. The variable domain in full, completed from reference TRBV28 and TRBJ1-4, reads DVKVTQSSRYLVKRTGEKVFLECVQDMDHENMFWYRQDPGLGLRLIYFSYDVKMKEKGDIPEGYSVSREKKERFSLILESASTNQTSMYLCASKRGGLATNEKLFFGSGTQLSVL.

In its sample, this clonotype was seen many times. V is TRBV7-3 and J is TRBJ1-6, with D possibly being TRBD1 (6 bases). CDR3 size: 14 residues. V was shortened by 0 bases and J by 7 bases, with 7 bases between the two germline ends. Germline CDR1 reads SGHTA; CDR2 reads FQGTGA. The CDR3 protein is CASSLTGANSPLHF. In nucleotides, the CDR3 is TGTGCCAGCAGCTTAACGGGGGCCAATTCACCCCTCCACTTT. Full variable domain (outside the CDR3, taken from reference TRBV7-3 and TRBJ1-6): GAGVSQTPSNKVTEKGKYVELRCDPISGHTALYWYRQSLGQGPEFLIYFQGTGAADDSGLPNDRFFAVRPEGSVSTLKIQRTERGDSAVYLCASSLTGANSPLHFGNGTRLTVT.

This clonotype was counted between two and nine times. The chain has TRBV18 and TRBJ2-1; D possibly corresponds to TRBD1 (7 bases). V lost 3 bases and J lost 15, with 21 bases in between. This CDR3 has 14 residues. CDR1 is KGHSH, CDR2 LQKENI, per germline. This chain's CDR3 is CASSPTGRLWDSFF. Written as DNA, the CDR3 is TGTGCCAGCTCACCGACAGGGCGCTTGTGGGACTCGTTCTTC.

This clonotype has only a few counts. This rearrangement joins TRBV15 to TRBJ1-2; no reliable D call. This CDR3 has 16 amino acids. Germline V gene sequence: CDR1 LNHNV, CDR2 YYDKDF (reference sequence). The V end was cut by 0 bases, the J end by 2 bases, with 13 bases between. The CDR3 sequence is CATSRDYGEVNYGYTF. The CDR3 nucleotides read TGTGCCACCAGCAGAGATTACGGCGAAGTCAACTATGGCTACACCTTC.

The table lists this clonotype with a few counts. The rearrangement joins TRBV19 to TRBJ1-5; no clear D. The V gene's germline CDR1 is LNHDA and CDR2 SQIVND (reference sequence). Trimming left V 11 bases short and J 5 bases short, with 19 bases between. The CDR3 covers 14 residues. The CDR3 DNA is TGTGCCTCGACCCCCGGCCGTTTAGATCAGCCCCAGCATTTT. Translated, it gives CASTPGRLDQPQHF.

This clonotype showed up just a few times. The J gene is TRBJ1-6, the V gene TRBV11-2; the D is unclear. Germline V gene lookup returns CDR1 SGHAT and CDR2 FQNNGV. The CDR3 is 14 residues long. V shed 5 bases and J shed 7 bases, with 12 bases lying between them. The DNA of the CDR3 is TGTGCCAGCAGCATGGACCCTTTCAATTCACCCCTCCACTTT. As protein: CASSMDPFNSPLHF.

The chain carries TRBV7-9 and TRBJ2-5; no definite D call. Trimming removed 11 bases from V and 5 bases from J, with 6 bases in between. CDR1 is SEHNR and CDR2 is FQNEAQ in the germline V gene (reference sequence). This CDR3 is 9 amino acids long. In nucleotides, the CDR3 is TGTGCCGTGGGGGAGACCCAGTACTTC. Its protein is CAVGETQYF.

The table lists this clonotype with a few counts. The chain couples TRBV6-4 to TRBJ1-5; D is ambiguous. The CDR3 contains 13 residues. CDR1 and CDR2 (germline): MRHNA, SNTAGT. V lost 4 bases and J 4 bases, leaving 8 bases between the germline ends. The CDR3 nucleotides read TGTGCCAGCAGTGTTGAGAGTAATCAGCCCCAGCATTTT. Translation gives CASSVESNQPQHF.

This clonotype was seen ten or more times. The V and J genes are TRBV10-3 and TRBJ1-2; no firm D call. The germline V gene has CDR1 ENHRY and CDR2 SYGVKD. V lost 0 bases and J lost 4, with 12 bases in between. The CDR3 loop spans 15 amino acids. CDR3 coding DNA: TGTGCCATCAGTGAGTCGTCGGCAGCAATCTATGGCTACACCTTC. Translation: CAISESSAAIYGYTF.

This clonotype was detected only a few times. The chain links TRBV4-1 to TRBJ2-7, with D perhaps TRBD2 (6 bases). The CDR3 is 16 amino acids. V was cut by 4 bases and J by 2 bases, with 18 bases left in between. CDR1 is MGHRA and CDR2 is YSYEKL in the germline V gene. The DNA of the CDR3 is TGCGCCAGCAGCCCGAGTACACTGCGGGGACCCTACGAGCAGTACTTC. Protein: CASSPSTLRGPYEQYF.

The chain carries TRBV10-3 and TRBJ2-1; 8 positions match TRBD1. The germline V gene encodes CDR1 ENHRY and CDR2 SYGVKD. Germline trimming cut 5 bases from V and 8 bases from J; bases unmatched to any gene: 8. The CDR3 covers 14 residues. The CDR3 loop is CAISSQGALDEQFF. CDR3 nucleotide sequence: TGTGCCATCAGTTCCCAGGGGGCGTTGGATGAGCAGTTCTTC.

This clonotype came up many times. The CDR3 nucleotides are TGTGCCAGCAGCTTAACATTTGGAAACACCATATATTTT. As protein: CASSLTFGNTIYF. The chain uses TRBV7-3 and TRBJ1-3; no clear D. V was shortened by 0 bases and J by 3 bases, with 3 bases between the two germline ends. This CDR3 has 13 residues. Germline values: CDR1 SGHTA, CDR2 FQGTGA. Together with reference TRBV7-3 and TRBJ1-3, the CDR3 gives the full variable domain: GAGVSQTPSNKVTEKGKYVELRCDPISGHTALYWYRQSLGQGPEFLIYFQGTGAADDSGLPNDRFFAVRPEGSVSTLKIQRTERGDSAVYLCASSLTFGNTIYFGEGSWLTVV.

The rearrangement uses TRBV28 and TRBJ2-7; 7 bases are shared with TRBD2. This CDR3 contains 15 residues. The V segment lost 1 base and the J segment 1 base; nucleotides outside the gene matches: 4. Germline V gene sequence: CDR1 MDHEN, CDR2 SYDVKM. The CDR3 sequence is CASSLFGAGSYEQYF. The CDR3 DNA follows: TGTGCCAGCAGTTTATTCGGAGCGGGGTCCTACGAGCAGTACTTC.

This sequence joins TRBV5-1 and TRBJ2-7, with D uncertain. The V end lost 3 bases, the J end lost 7 bases, and 11 bases lay between the germline ends. Germline V gene lookup returns CDR1 SGHRS and CDR2 YFSETQ. The CDR3 runs 12 residues. CDR3 coding DNA: TGCGCCAGCAGCTCGTCCGTAGGAGAGCAGTACTTC. This translates into CASSSSVGEQYF.

The chain combines TRBV19 with TRBJ2-4, with TRBD1 as a possible D gene (5 bases). V was pared by 7 bases and J by 0 bases, with 19 bases between. Germline V gives CDR1 LNHDA, CDR2 SQIVND (reference sequence). CDR3 length: 17 residues. CDR3 residues: CASTQPPQGLAKNIQYF. In nucleotides, the CDR3 is TGTGCCAGTACGCAGCCCCCCCAGGGTCTAGCCAAAAACATTCAGTACTTC.

This clonotype was seen only a few times. The chain uses TRBV4-1 and TRBJ2-3; a possible D gene is TRBD2 (5 bases). Germline values: CDR1 MGHRA, CDR2 YSYEKL. The V gene lost 0 bases and the J gene lost 4 bases, with 8 bases spanning the gap. The length of the CDR3 is 14 residues. The CDR3 coding sequence is TGCGCCAGCAGCCAAGAACCTAGCTCAGATACGCAGTATTTT. Protein: CASSQEPSSDTQYF.

This chain joins TRBV7-6 and TRBJ1-5; D remains unclear. The length of the CDR3 is 15 residues. The germline V and J ends were trimmed by 1 base and 2 bases, with 9 bases remaining between them. Per the germline V gene, CDR1 is SGHVS and CDR2 is FNYEAQ. DNA of the CDR3: TGTGCCAGCAGCTTAGTGGGGTCTCGCAATCAGCCCCAGCATTTT. Protein: CASSLVGSRNQPQHF.

Many counts were recorded for this clonotype. V and J are TRBV5-1 and TRBJ2-3, with 8 bases that match TRBD1. The CDR3 contains 16 residues. The V gene's germline CDR1 is SGHRS and CDR2 YFSETQ. The V and J ends lost 5 bases and 6 bases, in that order; junction bases with no gene match: 14. CDR3 region: CASSTWTGTMGDTQYF. CDR3 DNA: TGCGCCAGCAGTACTTGGACAGGGACGATGGGGGATACGCAGTATTTT.

This clonotype was detected many times. V and J are TRBV24-1 and TRBJ2-2, with 8 nucleotides matching TRBD1. The CDR3 contains 16 residues. From germline, CDR1 is KGHDR and CDR2 SFDVKD. V dropped 5 bases and J dropped 4; count of bases not matched to a gene: 8. CDR3 amino acids: CATSASGTGLTGELFF. The CDR3 coding sequence is TGTGCCACCAGTGCCTCCGGGACAGGCCTCACCGGGGAGCTGTTTTTT.